The 6 T cell receptor beta chains listed next were all sequenced from one sample in a study of blood T cell repertoires in COVID-19. Method: immunoSEQ multiplex PCR; TCRdb's copy keeps in-frame clones and lacks some. Of more than 65,000 clones listed, about 93% are singletons. The sequencing sample was made of peripheral blood. These receptor sequences come from a human donor in a cohort sampled during active COVID-19.

The genes are TRBV27 and TRBJ1-1; D perhaps matches TRBD1 (6 bases). This CDR3 has 12 amino acids. In germline, CDR1 is MNHEY, CDR2 SMNVEV (reference sequence). Trimming removed 5 bases at V and 5 bases at J, with 9 bases between. The CDR3 nucleotides read TGTGCCAGCAGTCGAACAGGGACTGAAGCTTTCTTT. Protein: CASSRTGTEAFF.

This chain joins TRBV5-5 and TRBJ2-7, with TRBD1 identical over 7 bases. The V gene's germline CDR1 is SGHKS and CDR2 YYEKEE (reference sequence). V gave up 4 bases and J gave up 3 bases; unmatched junction bases: 7. CDR3 length equals 14 residues. The chain's CDR3 is CASSPSQGSYEQYF. In DNA form, the CDR3 reads TGTGCCAGCAGCCCATCACAGGGGAGCTACGAGCAGTACTTC.

The gene calls are TRBV27 and TRBJ1-1; 8 nucleotides align to TRBD1. Germline assignment: CDR1 MNHEY and CDR2 SMNVEV (reference sequence). With V trimmed by 5 bases and J by 8 bases, 10 bases remained unmatched. There are 14 residues in the CDR3. This CDR3 reads CASSGAQGAPEAFF. The CDR3, as DNA: TGTGCCAGCAGTGGAGCTCAGGGGGCCCCAGAAGCTTTCTTT.

The genes are TRBV21-1 and TRBJ2-7; the table's TRBD2 call for D was not verified on the DNA. TRBV21-1 is labeled a pseudogene. The CDR3 sequence is 12 residues long. This chain's CDR3 is CASRSGVCEQYF. The DNA for the CDR3 is TGTGCCAGCAGGAGCGGGGTTTGCGAGCAGTACTTC.

The V and J genes are TRBV27 and TRBJ2-2, with a possible D match to TRBD2 (5 bases). The CDR3 sequence is 14 residues long. Germline CDR1 is MNHEY and CDR2 is SMNVEV (reference sequence). V lost 3 bases and J lost 2, with 7 bases in between. The CDR3 here is CASSLRVNTGELFF. CDR3 nucleotides: TGTGCCAGCAGTTTGAGGGTTAACACCGGGGAGCTGTTTTTT.

There are a few counts of this clone. In DNA form, the CDR3 reads TGCGCCAGCAGCGTGACAGGGCTCGGTGCCGAGCAGTACTTC. As protein: CASSVTGLGAEQYF. The chain combines TRBV5-1 with TRBJ2-7, with 7 bases that match TRBD1. V shed 4 bases and J 6 bases; nucleotides not matched to a gene: 10. This CDR3 comprises 14 residues. Per the germline V gene, CDR1 is SGHRS and CDR2 is YFSETQ.